The clone carrying this TCR beta chain was detected ten times or more. The sample originates from a study of T cells in Graves' hyperthyroidism and ophthalmopathy. The CDR3 extends over 12 amino acids. With V trimmed by 5 bases and J by 13 bases, 10 bases remained unmatched. Looked up from germline, CDR1 is DFQATT and CDR2 is SNEGSKA (reference sequence). Amplification of TCR beta CDR3 regions was performed using RNA transcripts as template. Carried out on the TCR CDR3, a first-round RT-PCR used the HTBI primer set. TCRdb processed the multiplex PCR reads anew with MiXCR; each CDR3 protein has one entry. The top ten hold roughly 17% of the sample, which has 460,000 or so distinct CDR3 sequences, approximately 15% seen once.

V and J are TRBV20-1 and TRBJ1-1; TRBD1 aligns across 10 bases. The source material was blood. This TCR was recovered from a young woman with Graves' hyperthyroidism. The CDR3 DNA reads as TGCAGTGCTCAAATAGCGGGACAGGGGATTTTCTTT. This translates into CSAQIAGQGIFF.